Described below is a single T cell receptor (beta chain) sequence and its context. This clone came up once. The specificity of this receptor is unknown. Base qualities are missing; no much larger clone stands one base away. TCRbeta CDR3 regions were amplified from genomic DNA using the immunoSEQ Assay, a bias-controlled multiplex PCR. Processing in the source paper ran as follows. The number of nucleated cells in each sample was estimated from the amplification of reference gene primers within the assay. To quantify the absolute abundance of each unique TCRbeta CDR3 rearrangement, sequence reads were collapsed and filtered. For each sample, productive Simpson clonality was calculated as the square root of Simpson's diversity index over productive rearrangements. Imported from immuneACCESS, the table was reduced by TCRdb to in-frame sequences with V and J called. These copies leave out some clones; in studies compared against another copy, an unresolved V gene accounts for under half, and the cause of the remainder is not known. That table gives V, J and clone size, and the DNA gave D and trimming. The sample records about 80,000 clones, 60% to 85% of which are singletons. The ten largest clones capture around a sixth of the sample.

Whole blood was collected in K2EDTA tubes by collaborating institutions according to the institutions' own protocols. For TCRbeta analysis, collaborators shipped samples in one of three forms: frozen whole blood, isolated PBMCs, or DNA extracted from either of those sample types. This entry is derived from a study of blood T cell repertoires in COVID-19 (dated by TCRdb to 2018 to 2020). Regarding the study in general: Samples covering the acute and convalescent phases of COVID-19 were provided by collaborators in the United States, Italy and Spain. The material from the prospective study consisted of cDNA or gDNA derived from T cells, B-cell-depleted T cells, or PBMCs. Where available, HLA class I and class II types were taken from metadata supplied by the sample provider and were not determined by assay-based typing. The samples were drawn from two sources: the first 160 participants of the ongoing ImmuneRACE study, and about 1,300 subjects contributed by 6 global collaborators. The sample metadata nearly always contained a de-identified subject ID, COVID-19 status, age in years and sex. A freely available public database, intended as a resource for researchers studying the immune response to SARS-CoV-2, is where the repertoires were released. The dataset comprised deeply sampled blood TCRbeta repertoires from subjects exposed to, actively infected with, or recovered from COVID-19. The full study reports these points: The amount of clinical and demographic metadata varied by source and participant and was provided uncurated.

The sample was peripheral blood. The sequence came from a human donor in a cohort sampled during active COVID-19.

CDR3 protein: CASSEWRREPGRPKEETQYF. The nucleotides are TGTGCCAGCAGTGAATGGCGTAGGGAGCCCGGGAGACCCAAGGAAGAGACCCAGTACTTC. This chain joins TRBV6-4 to TRBJ2-5; matching of 6 bases hints at TRBD2 as the D gene. CDR1 MRHNA and CDR2 SNTAGT were looked up in the germline V gene. V lost 3 bases and J lost 3 bases; the stretch between them is 29 bases long. The CDR3, from cysteine to phenylalanine, totals 20 residues. The sequence is cut down to CDR3 DNA, 60 bases in frame from base 1.